This TCR beta chain was captured in a study of blood T cells in healthy people across ages. The V end was cut by 5 bases, the J end by 4 bases, with 17 bases between. The CDR3 sequence is 15 residues long. Alongside a J-beta primer mix, a sample-barcoded 5' primer served in a second PCR lasting roughly 7 to 11 cycles. TCRdb re-called the 5' RACE reads through MiXCR, storing one row per CDR3 protein. The data hold over 750,000 distinct CDR3 sequences, with around 25% observed a single time. Broader study findings: The fall in TCR beta diversity per million T cells was roughly linear with age.

Note on this clonotype: As yet, its antigen is unknown.

These same records also appear under a second study, on T cells of mothers and their children. From that paper: At approximately 1.5 ug per 15 ul, all of the extracted RNA went into cDNA synthesis.

The receptor's source is a boy aged 5-17 years in good health. The sample taken for sequencing was blood. The chain combines TRBV12-3 or TRBV12-4 with TRBJ1-2, with a possible D match to TRBD1 (5 bases). CDR3 sequence: CASSPPNVGLYGYTF. DNA for the CDR3: TGTGCCAGCAGTCCACCAAATGTGGGACTCTATGGCTACACCTTC.